Listed below are T cell receptor beta chains from one sample, sequenced in a study of T cell clones after liver transplantation. Only in-frame clones appear in the TCRdb table, and some are missing; sequencing was by immunoSEQ multiplex PCR. The sample has under 85,000 clones; approximately 80% are singletons. The source material was CD4+ T cells from blood, sampled 12 months after liver transplant. The source is a human patient who received a liver transplant. These T cells may partly come from the graft donor. Both conserved end residues are part of each CDR3. Fields, in order: clone size, V gene, D gene, J gene, CDR3 DNA, CDR3 protein. The D gene is left open where the match is weak. Expanded clones get a size class; other rows say once, few or many, or leave the size out.

>.|TRBV28|.|TRBJ2-3
TGTGCCAGCAAGAGCGAGTACGGGCGCACAGATACGCAGTATTTT
CASKSEYGRTDTQYF
>.|TRBV28|TRBD1|TRBJ2-7
TGTGCCAGCAGTCATGGGACAGTCTACTACGAGCAGTACTTC
CASSHGTVYYEQYF
>.|TRBV4-1|.|TRBJ2-4
TGCGCCAGCAGCCAAGCCGTAATAGCCCCGAACATTCAGTACTTC
CASSQAVIAPNIQYF
>.|TRBV28|TRBD2|TRBJ2-1
TGTGCCAGTCGACCGGGACTAGCGGTCCGATACAATGAGCAGTTCTTC
CASRPGLAVRYNEQFF
>.|TRBV5-1|.|TRBJ2-1
TGCGCCAGCAGACCGACCTTAGGGGAGCAGTTCTTC
CASRPTLGEQFF
>.|TRBV11-2|.|TRBJ2-2
TGTGCCAGCAGCGCTGGGACATCCGGGGAGCTGTTTTTT
CASSAGTSGELFF
>.|TRBV13|TRBD1|TRBJ1-2
TGTGCCAGCAGCTCCGGACAGGGTCGCGGCTACACCTTC
CASSSGQGRGYTF
>.|TRBV28|TRBD2|TRBJ2-7
TGTGCCAGCAGGGATATACGGACTAGCGGGAGCCCGAGGAGCTCCTACGAGCAGTACTTC
CASRDIRTSGSPRSSYEQYF
>.|TRBV6-4|.|TRBJ1-4
TGTGCCAGCAGCCCGAGGGGAAATGAAAAACTGTTTTTT
CASSPRGNEKLFF
>.|TRBV5-1|.|TRBJ2-5
TGCGCCAGCAGCTTGGCGGCCCCCCAAGAGACCCAGTACTTC
CASSLAAPQETQYF
>.|TRBV6-5|.|TRBJ1-1
TGTGCCAGCAGCCGACACGACATAAGGGACACTGAAGCTTTCTTT
CASSRHDIRDTEAFF
>.|TRBV7-3|TRBD1|TRBJ2-1
TGTGCCAGCAGCTCGGACAGGGGGTACTGGAATGAGCAGTTCTTC
CASSSDRGYWNEQFF
>many|TRBV7-8|.|TRBJ2-7
TGTGCCAGCAGCTCCGGGACACTCTACGAGCAGTACTTC
CASSSGTLYEQYF
>.|TRBV21-1|.|TRBJ1-5
TGTGCCAGCAGCAAAGGAATGGGGACCTGCAATCAGCCCCAGCATTTT
CASSKGMGTCNQPQHF
>.|TRBV10-2|TRBD1|TRBJ2-6
TGCGCCAGCAGTGGACAGGGAAGGCCTGGGGCCAACGTCCTGACTTTC
CASSGQGRPGANVLTF
>.|TRBV6-5|.|TRBJ1-1
TGTGCCAGCAGCATAGGACGGGGGGACACTGAAGCTTTCTTT
CASSIGRGDTEAFF
>once|TRBV28|.|TRBJ1-3
TGTGCCAGCAGTCCCTCGGATAAGACTGGAAACACCATATATTTT
CASSPSDKTGNTIYF
>.|TRBV5-1|.|TRBJ2-7
TGCGCCAGCGCCCTCAGGGGAGAGCAGTACTTC
CASALRGEQYF
>.|TRBV9|TRBD1|TRBJ2-1
TGTGCCAGCAGCGTAGCTTATCACAGGGGAGATAGAGGGAATGAGCAGTTCTTC
CASSVAYHRGDRGNEQFF
>.|TRBV7-9|.|TRBJ1-5
TGTGCCAGCAGCTATCCATATAGCAATCAGCCCCAGCATTTT
CASSYPYSNQPQHF
>.|TRBV18|TRBD2|TRBJ2-1
TGTGCCAGCTCACCGCCGGGGGGACCGCTGCGGGAGCAGTTCTTC
CASSPPGGPLREQFF
>.|TRBV7-9|.|TRBJ1-3
TGTGCCAGCAGCTCTCTCATAACTGGGGACGGAAACACCATATATTTT
CASSSLITGDGNTIYF